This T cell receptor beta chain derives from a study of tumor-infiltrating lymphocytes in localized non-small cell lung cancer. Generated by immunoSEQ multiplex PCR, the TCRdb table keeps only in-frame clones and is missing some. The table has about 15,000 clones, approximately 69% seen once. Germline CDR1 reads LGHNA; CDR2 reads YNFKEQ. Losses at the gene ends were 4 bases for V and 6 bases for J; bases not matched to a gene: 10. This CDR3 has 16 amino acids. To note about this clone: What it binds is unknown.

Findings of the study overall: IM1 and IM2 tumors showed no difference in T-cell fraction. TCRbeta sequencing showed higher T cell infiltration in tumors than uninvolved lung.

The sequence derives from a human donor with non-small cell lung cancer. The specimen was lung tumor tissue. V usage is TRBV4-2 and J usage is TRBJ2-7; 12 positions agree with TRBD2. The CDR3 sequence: CASSLQLAGGGPEQYF. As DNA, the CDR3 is TGTGCCAGCAGCCTACAACTAGCGGGAGGTGGTCCCGAGCAGTACTTC.